This T cell receptor (beta chain) is drawn from a study of T cell responses to AZD1222 COVID-19 vaccine. V was cut by 1 base and J by 10 bases, with 13 bases left in between. Germline CDR1 and CDR2: SGHAT and FQNNGV. CDR3 length: 14 amino acids. Study-level findings and limits: Spike was spanned by vaccine-associated CD4 TCRs, with dominance at 160-218 and 743-854. The donors showed a predominance of white British ancestry and of females, with possible underestimation of clonal diversity. Among those given AZD1222, only 5 to 7 were seropositive at baseline.

Assay used: immunoSEQ multiplex PCR; TCRdb lists only in-frame clones, some missing. This table holds tens of thousands of clones, 75% to 95% found once. As to this clone: Its antigen is unidentified.

The sequencing used peripheral blood, collected 28 days after the second AZD1222 dose. The chain joins TRBV11-2 to TRBJ1-4; possibly TRBD1 for D (5 bases). This TCR was sampled from an adult who received the AZD1222 COVID-19 vaccine. DNA for the CDR3: TGTGCCAGCAGCTTAGCTCAGGGCGTAGGAAAACTGTTTTTT. Amino acids: CASSLAQGVGKLFF.